This TCR beta chain comes out of a study of cytomegalovirus exposure and HLA in healthy donors. Study-wide background: Approximately 190 million T cells yielded approximately 110 million unique TCR beta sequences in earlier analysis. Researchers found that roughly 77% of about 400 genotyped donors fell within the Caucasian-associated ancestry cluster. General study results and limits: Productive rates of about 90% or about 30% were seen for most TCR beta V segments in an earlier analysis.

Primers for the PCR totalled 60 Vbeta and 13 Jbeta. Original handling: Later analysis identified tens of millions of unique TCR beta chains, about 10 million shared. Clones were sequenced by immunoSEQ multiplex PCR, and TCRdb holds only the in-frame ones, with some missing. V, J and clone size are those of that table, while D and trimming were read from the DNA. The sample yields about 99,000 clones, approximately 66% seen once. V dropped 2 bases and J dropped 5; count of bases not matched to a gene: 4. In germline, CDR1 is SGHNT, CDR2 YYREEE (reference sequence). The CDR3 runs to 15 residues. This clone was seen a handful of times. The antigen remains unidentified.

Sequenced input: PBMCs. This sequence originates from a woman between 50 and 59 years old in good health and CMV-seronegative. The chain links TRBV5-4 to TRBJ2-2; 9 nucleotides agree with TRBD2. The CDR3 loop reads CASSFGREGTGELFF. CDR3 DNA sequence: TGTGCCAGCAGCTTCGGGCGGGAGGGAACCGGGGAGCTGTTTTTT.